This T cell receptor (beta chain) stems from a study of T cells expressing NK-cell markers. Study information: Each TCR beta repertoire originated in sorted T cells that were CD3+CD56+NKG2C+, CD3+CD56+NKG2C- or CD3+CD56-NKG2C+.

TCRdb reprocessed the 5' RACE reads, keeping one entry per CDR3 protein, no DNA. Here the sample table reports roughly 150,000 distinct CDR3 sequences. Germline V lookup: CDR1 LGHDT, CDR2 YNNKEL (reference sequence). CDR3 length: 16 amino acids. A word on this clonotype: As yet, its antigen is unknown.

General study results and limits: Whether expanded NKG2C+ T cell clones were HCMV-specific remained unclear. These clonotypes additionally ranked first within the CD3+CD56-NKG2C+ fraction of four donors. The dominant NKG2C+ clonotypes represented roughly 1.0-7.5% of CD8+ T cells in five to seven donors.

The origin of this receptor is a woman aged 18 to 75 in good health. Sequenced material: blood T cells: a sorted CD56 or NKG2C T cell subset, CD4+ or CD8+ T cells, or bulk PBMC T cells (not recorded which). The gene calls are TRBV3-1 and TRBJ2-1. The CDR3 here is CASSQGGIRLYNEQFF.